The clone carrying this T cell receptor beta chain was detected only a few times. Antigen: not known. The CDR3 extends over 15 amino acids. Germline CDR1 is SGHNT and CDR2 is YENEEA. Trimming cost V 2 bases and J 3 bases, with 13 bases left between them. Pools of viral peptides were used by the ViraFEST assay to expand antigen-specific CD4+ T cells ahead of sequencing. On roughly day 10 of culture, CD4+ T cells were separated out. Convalescent patients had PCR-confirmed SARS-CoV-2 infection between March and December 2020. Each culture well received a few million PBMC. These cells were then cultured in IMDM with 9.5 to 10 IU/ml IL-2 and 9 to 10 ug/ml peptides. Cultures had half their medium replaced with IL-2 medium on days 3 and 7. The table came from immunoSEQ multiplex PCR; TCRdb's copy has only in-frame clones and leaves some out. Of roughly 35,000 clones in the sample, over 60% are singletons; the top ten hold about 17%.

This sample is part of a study of vaccination effects on CD4 cells after COVID-19. Study in general: Samples were given by two convalescent patients 16 days and one week before vaccination.

The study, taken as a whole, reports: New vaccine-induced clones dominated convalescents' post-vaccine spike-reactive clones.

The receptor's source is a human donor who had a prior SARS-CoV-2 infection. The input for sequencing was CD4+ T cells from PBMCs cultured with HCoV-NL63 spike peptides, taken before COVID-19 vaccination. This chain links TRBV11-3 with TRBJ1-1; tentatively, D is TRBD1 (6 bases). CDR3 loop: CASSLSGGQDTEAFF. CDR3 coding DNA: TGTGCCAGCAGCTTATCGGGGGGGCAGGACACTGAAGCTTTCTTT.